The text below deals with one TCR beta chain. V lost 5 bases, J lost 3 bases, and 9 bases stayed unmatched. Germline loops: CDR1 MDHEN, CDR2 SYDVKM. This CDR3 has 15 amino acids. This sample is part of a study of blood T cells in healthy people across ages. With a J-beta primer mix and a sample-barcoded 5' primer, a second PCR ran about 7 to 11 cycles. TCRdb reprocessed the 5' RACE reads via MiXCR and lists one record per CDR3 protein. The sample includes around 1,000,000 distinct CDR3 sequences, roughly 24% of them seen just once. The same sample was also studied in work on T cells of mothers and their children. That study reports: T cell clones that were persistent and microchimeric went undetected.

The chain links TRBV28 to TRBJ2-7, with 8 nucleotides matching TRBD1. The sequence was obtained from a girl aged 2-10 years in good health. Sequenced input: blood. The DNA of the CDR3 is TGTGCCAGCAGTCCCACAGGGGGTCGTTTCTACGAGCAGTACTTC. This sequence encodes CASSPTGGRFYEQYF.